The rows below give T cell receptor beta chains drawn from one sample of a study of OX40 agonist ivuxolimab in advanced cancers. Data came from immunoSEQ multiplex PCR; TCRdb stores just in-frame clones and leaves some out. The table has roughly 87,000 clones, more than 75% seen once; the top ten hold approximately 0.7%. This material consisted of CD4+ or CD8+ T cells sorted from blood, taken in a trial of the OX40 agonist ivuxolimab. These receptors originate from an adult with an advanced solid tumor such as melanoma, head and neck, liver or kidney cancer. The CDR3 runs from the conserved cysteine through the conserved F or W. Fields, in order: CDR3 DNA, CDR3 protein, J gene, D gene, V gene, clone size. D genes are given only for firm matches. Only some rows state a clone size, as once, few, many or a class for expanded clones.

DNA: TGCGCCAGCAGCTTGGACCTAGCCACTGAAGATACGCAGTATTTT; CDR3: CASSLDLATEDTQYF; J: TRBJ2-3; D: -; V: TRBV5-1; size: -
DNA: TGCGCCAGCAGGGGGACTAGCGGGTACGAGCAGTACTTC; CDR3: CASRGTSGYEQYF; J: TRBJ2-7; D: TRBD2; V: TRBV5-1; size: -
DNA: TGTGCCAGCTCAGCTGGGACGGATCCTAACTATGGCTACACCTTC; CDR3: CASSAGTDPNYGYTF; J: TRBJ1-2; D: -; V: TRBV18; size: -
DNA: TGTGCCAGCAGAAACCCGCGCGGGTACTCGACCGGGGAGCTGTTTTTT; CDR3: CASRNPRGYSTGELFF; J: TRBJ2-2; D: -; V: TRBV7-2; size: -
DNA: TGTGCCAGCTCACAAGGTACTCAAGAGACCCAGTACTTC; CDR3: CASSQGTQETQYF; J: TRBJ2-5; D: -; V: TRBV18; size: -
DNA: TGTGCCATCAGTGGTGGACTAGTTGGGTACGAGCAGTACTTC; CDR3: CAISGGLVGYEQYF; J: TRBJ2-7; D: TRBD2; V: TRBV10-3; size: -
DNA: TGCGCCAGCAGCTTGGTCCCTGGCCAGGATGGCTACACCTTC; CDR3: CASSLVPGQDGYTF; J: TRBJ1-2; D: -; V: TRBV5-1; size: -
DNA: TGCGCCAGCAGCTTGGAGGTCGGCGGGAGTAACTACAATGAGCAGTTCTTC; CDR3: CASSLEVGGSNYNEQFF; J: TRBJ2-1; D: TRBD2; V: TRBV5-1; size: -
DNA: TGTGCCAGCAGTTTTATGACAGGGGCGAACACTGAAGCTTTCTTT; CDR3: CASSFMTGANTEAFF; J: TRBJ1-1; D: TRBD1; V: TRBV28; size: -
DNA: TGTGCCAGCAGCTTCCCTCAGGGGATAGCCAAAAACATTCAGTACTTC; CDR3: CASSFPQGIAKNIQYF; J: TRBJ2-4; D: -; V: TRBV5-8; size: -
DNA: TGTGCCATTGCTGCGAGCTCCTACAATGAGCAGTTCTTC; CDR3: CAIAASSYNEQFF; J: TRBJ2-1; D: -; V: TRBV10-3; size: -
DNA: TGTGCCAGCTCACCTCCAGCGGGCAGGAGCTCCTACGAGCAGTACTTC; CDR3: CASSPPAGRSSYEQYF; J: TRBJ2-7; D: -; V: TRBV18; size: -
DNA: TGTGCCAGCAACCCGGGACAGGGATACGAGCAGTACTTC; CDR3: CASNPGQGYEQYF; J: TRBJ2-7; D: TRBD1; V: TRBV28; size: -
DNA: TGTGCCAGCAGCTTTTTAGTTGGTGAAAAACTGTTTTTT; CDR3: CASSFLVGEKLFF; J: TRBJ1-4; D: -; V: TRBV7-9; size: -
DNA: TGCAGCGCAAGGCAGGGTACGTCTGGAAACACCATATATTTT; CDR3: CSARQGTSGNTIYF; J: TRBJ1-3; D: -; V: TRBV29-1; size: -
DNA: TGTGCCAGCAGCAACCCTCGGGGTGGCGAGACCCAGTACTTC; CDR3: CASSNPRGGETQYF; J: TRBJ2-5; D: -; V: TRBV11-2; size: -
DNA: TGTGCCAGCAGCCAATCAAACTATGGCTACACCTTC; CDR3: CASSQSNYGYTF; J: TRBJ1-2; D: -; V: TRBV28; size: once
DNA: TGTGCCAGCAGCCCAGGGACTAGCGCAGAGACCCAGTACTTC; CDR3: CASSPGTSAETQYF; J: TRBJ2-5; D: TRBD2; V: TRBV7-3; size: -
DNA: TGCGCCAGCAGCTTGAGCGGGGGCCTGTACGAGCAGTACTTC; CDR3: CASSLSGGLYEQYF; J: TRBJ2-7; D: TRBD2; V: TRBV5-1; size: -
DNA: TGCAGCGTTCGGAGGGACAGGGATGGGAGCGGGGAGCTGTTTTTT; CDR3: CSVRRDRDGSGELFF; J: TRBJ2-2; D: TRBD1; V: TRBV29-1; size: -
DNA: TGTGCCAGTTACTCCCGCGAGTCCGGGGAGCTGTTTTTT; CDR3: CASYSRESGELFF; J: TRBJ2-2; D: -; V: TRBV19; size: -
DNA: TGTGCCAGCAGTTTCAGTTCCCCCACAGATACGCAGTATTTT; CDR3: CASSFSSPTDTQYF; J: TRBJ2-3; D: -; V: TRBV2; size: few
DNA: TGTGCCAGTAGTGGCGGGGGGGACAGCCGAGCAGATACGCAGTATTTT; CDR3: CASSGGGDSRADTQYF; J: TRBJ2-3; D: TRBD2; V: TRBV19; size: -
DNA: TGTGCCAGCAGTCGAGGGGGGTTCTCAGATACGCAGTATTTT; CDR3: CASSRGGFSDTQYF; J: TRBJ2-3; D: -; V: TRBV13; size: -
DNA: TGTGCCAGGAAAGGCGGTCAGCCCCAGCATTTT; CDR3: CARKGGQPQHF; J: TRBJ1-5; D: -; V: TRBV6-6; size: -
DNA: TGTGCCAGCAGCCAGGGACAGTGGAATGAGCAGTTCTTC; CDR3: CASSQGQWNEQFF; J: TRBJ2-1; D: TRBD1; V: TRBV11-2; size: once
DNA: TGTGCCAGCAATCCGACAGGGGAAGCCGGGGAGCTGTTTTTT; CDR3: CASNPTGEAGELFF; J: TRBJ2-2; D: TRBD1; V: TRBV6-1; size: once
DNA: TGTGCCAGCAGCTTAGCAAGGGAGGAACAGGGACATTTCTACGAGCAGTACTTC; CDR3: CASSLAREEQGHFYEQYF; J: TRBJ2-7; D: -; V: TRBV7-7; size: -
DNA: TGTGCCAGCAGTGTTGAGACTGAGTTTTACGAGCAGTACTTC; CDR3: CASSVETEFYEQYF; J: TRBJ2-7; D: -; V: TRBV2; size: -
DNA: TGCGCCAGCAGTGAGAGATATGGTACAGGGACGCAGTATTTT; CDR3: CASSERYGTGTQYF; J: TRBJ2-3; D: -; V: TRBV10-1; size: -
DNA: TGTGCCAGCAGTTTTTGGCAAGAGACCCAGTACTTC; CDR3: CASSFWQETQYF; J: TRBJ2-5; D: -; V: TRBV28; size: -
DNA: TGTGCCAGCAGGCCCGGGCCGCTGAACACTGAAGCTTTCTTT; CDR3: CASRPGPLNTEAFF; J: TRBJ1-1; D: -; V: TRBV28; size: -
DNA: TGTGCCAGCAGCTTGGAGGAAGGAGAGACCCAGTACTTC; CDR3: CASSLEEGETQYF; J: TRBJ2-5; D: -; V: TRBV5-6; size: -
DNA: TGTGCCAGCACTTCCTTGCTGAGCACAGATACGCAGTATTTT; CDR3: CASTSLLSTDTQYF; J: TRBJ2-3; D: -; V: TRBV14; size: -
DNA: TGTGCCAGCTCCCCCCAAGTAGCGGGAGCGACCTACGAGCAGTACTTC; CDR3: CASSPQVAGATYEQYF; J: TRBJ2-7; D: TRBD2; V: TRBV18; size: -
DNA: TGTGCCAGCAGCCAAGCTGCGGGAGTGGAGACCCAGTACTTC; CDR3: CASSQAAGVETQYF; J: TRBJ2-5; D: TRBD2; V: TRBV14; size: -
DNA: TGCAGTGCCGACCTGAGAGCTGAAGCTTTCTTT; CDR3: CSADLRAEAFF; J: TRBJ1-1; D: -; V: TRBV20-1; size: few
DNA: TGTGCCAGCAGCAGGGAAACCGGGGAGCTGTTTTTT; CDR3: CASSRETGELFF; J: TRBJ2-2; D: -; V: TRBV6-1; size: -
DNA: TGTGCCAGCAGGGGAGACAGGTTGGCCGGGGAGCTGTTTTTT; CDR3: CASRGDRLAGELFF; J: TRBJ2-2; D: -; V: TRBV28; size: -
DNA: TGTGCCTGGACCCTCTCCCCAGCTGGAGCTAACTATGGCTACACCTTC; CDR3: CAWTLSPAGANYGYTF; J: TRBJ1-2; D: -; V: TRBV30; size: -
DNA: TGTGCCAGCAGCTTAGAGGACAGGAGCTATGAAAAACTGTTTTTT; CDR3: CASSLEDRSYEKLFF; J: TRBJ1-4; D: TRBD1; V: TRBV7-2; size: -
DNA: TGTGCCAGCAGCCGAGGGGGGAACCGAGGCTACGAGCAGTACTTC; CDR3: CASSRGGNRGYEQYF; J: TRBJ2-7; D: -; V: TRBV27; size: -
DNA: TGTGCCAGCAGCCCGGGACACGATTCCTACGAGCAGTACTTC; CDR3: CASSPGHDSYEQYF; J: TRBJ2-7; D: -; V: TRBV7-9; size: -
DNA: TGTGCCAGCATAGGCCAAACCCAGCCCCAGCATTTT; CDR3: CASIGQTQPQHF; J: TRBJ1-5; D: -; V: TRBV28; size: once
DNA: TGTGCCAGTAGTATCTGGGGGGGCGGTGGCACAGATACGCAGTATTTT; CDR3: CASSIWGGGGTDTQYF; J: TRBJ2-3; D: -; V: TRBV19; size: -
DNA: TGTGCCAGCAGCCCCGGTACGGGGGGGATCTACGAGCAGTACTTC; CDR3: CASSPGTGGIYEQYF; J: TRBJ2-7; D: TRBD2; V: TRBV9; size: -
DNA: TGTGCCAGCATACAGGACGTAAATCAGCCCCAGCATTTT; CDR3: CASIQDVNQPQHF; J: TRBJ1-5; D: -; V: TRBV2; size: -
DNA: TGTGCCAGTAGTATCGGAGAGGGATTGACCATATATTTT; CDR3: CASSIGEGLTIYF; J: TRBJ1-3; D: -; V: TRBV19; size: few
DNA: TGTGCCAGCTCACCACAGGGAATCGAGCTTGGCTACACCTTC; CDR3: CASSPQGIELGYTF; J: TRBJ1-2; D: -; V: TRBV18; size: -
DNA: TGTGCCACCGGGTCCAGAACTAACTATGGCTACACCTTC; CDR3: CATGSRTNYGYTF; J: TRBJ1-2; D: -; V: TRBV15; size: -
DNA: TGCGCCAGCAGCCAAGATCAGGGCAGGGGGCTTCAGCAGTTCTTC; CDR3: CASSQDQGRGLQQFF; J: TRBJ2-1; D: TRBD1; V: TRBV4-3; size: -
DNA: TGTGCCAGCAGCCCAGCGGGAGGGCACTCAGATACGCAGTATTTT; CDR3: CASSPAGGHSDTQYF; J: TRBJ2-3; D: TRBD2; V: TRBV7-9; size: once
DNA: TGTGCCAGCAGTTATTCGCTAGCGGGAGGATCCTACGAGCAGTACTTC; CDR3: CASSYSLAGGSYEQYF; J: TRBJ2-7; D: TRBD2; V: TRBV6-5; size: -